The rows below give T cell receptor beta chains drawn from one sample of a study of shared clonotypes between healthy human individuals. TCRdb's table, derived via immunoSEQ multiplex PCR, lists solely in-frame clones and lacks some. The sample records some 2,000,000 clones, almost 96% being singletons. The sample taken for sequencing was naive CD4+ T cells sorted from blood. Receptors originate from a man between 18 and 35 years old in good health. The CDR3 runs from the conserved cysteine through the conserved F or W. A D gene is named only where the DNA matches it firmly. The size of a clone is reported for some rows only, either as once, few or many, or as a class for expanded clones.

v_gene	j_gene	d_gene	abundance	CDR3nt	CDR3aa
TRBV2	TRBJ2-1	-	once	TGTGCCAGCAGTGAAGTATCTTCCCGTGAGCAGTTCTTC	CASSEVSSREQFF
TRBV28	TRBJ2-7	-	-	TGTGCCAGCAGTACCCCCGCCCCCAGGGGCCCCGGCGAGCAGTACTTC	CASSTPAPRGPGEQYF
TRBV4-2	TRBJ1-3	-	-	TGTGCCAGCAGCCAAGCTTCAGGGCCTGGAAACACCATATATTTT	CASSQASGPGNTIYF
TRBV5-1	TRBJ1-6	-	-	TGCGCCAGCAGCTCTCTATCGACAGAGAACCACCAATCACCCCTCCACTTT	CASSSLSTENHQSPLHF
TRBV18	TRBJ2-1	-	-	TGTGCCAGCTCAACGGGTGCTAATGAGCAGTTCTTC	CASSTGANEQFF
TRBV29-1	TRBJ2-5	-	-	TGCAGCGCAAAGGACGGAACTCTCCAAGAGACCCAGTACTTC	CSAKDGTLQETQYF
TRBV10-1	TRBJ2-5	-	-	TGCGCCAGCAGTGATAGGTCCAGCCAAGAGACCCAGTACTTC	CASSDRSSQETQYF
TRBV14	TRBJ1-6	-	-	TGTGCCAGCAGCCCCCCGGGCCACTATAATTCACCCCTCCACTTT	CASSPPGHYNSPLHF
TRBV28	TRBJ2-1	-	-	TGTGCCAGCAGAACAAGCGGAAGGGGGGATGAGCAGTTCTTC	CASRTSGRGDEQFF
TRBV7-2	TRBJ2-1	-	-	TGTGCCAGCAGCGCTCCGGGACCCCAACAGTTCTTC	CASSAPGPQQFF
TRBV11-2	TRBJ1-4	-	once	TGTGCCAGCAGCTTAGCGGGGGCTGGAAATGAAAAACTGTTTTTT	CASSLAGAGNEKLFF
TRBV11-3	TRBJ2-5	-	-	TGTGCCAGCAGCTTTCGGGACACAGAGACCCAGTACTTC	CASSFRDTETQYF
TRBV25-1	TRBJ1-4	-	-	TGTGCCAGCAGGGGAACAGGGCTGAATGAAAAACTGTTTTTT	CASRGTGLNEKLFF
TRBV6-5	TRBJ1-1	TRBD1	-	TGTGCCAGCAGTTACAGCGACAGGGTAGCTTTCTTT	CASSYSDRVAFF
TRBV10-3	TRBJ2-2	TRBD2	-	TGTGCCTCACAAGGGACTAGCGGGAGTCTCAACACCGGGGAGCTGTTTTTT	CASQGTSGSLNTGELFF
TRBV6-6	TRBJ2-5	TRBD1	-	TGTGCCAGCAGAACCAAGGGGGCTGGTCAAGAGACCCAGTACTTC	CASRTKGAGQETQYF
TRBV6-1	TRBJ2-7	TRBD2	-	TGTGCCAGCACTCCCCCTAGCGGGAGGGCCGGCGAGCAGTACTTC	CASTPPSGRAGEQYF
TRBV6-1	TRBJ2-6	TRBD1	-	TGTGCCAGCAGTGAAGCTTCGGGGACAGGGTTAGGCGGGGCCAACGTCCTGACTTTC	CASSEASGTGLGGANVLTF
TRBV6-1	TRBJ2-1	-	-	TGTGCCAGCAGTGCAGTTCGGGGGCCCAACAATGAGCAGTTCTTC	CASSAVRGPNNEQFF
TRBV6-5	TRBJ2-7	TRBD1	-	TGTGCCAGCAGTTACGTCGGACAGGGGAGGGACGAGCAGTACTTC	CASSYVGQGRDEQYF
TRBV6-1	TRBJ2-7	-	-	TGTGCCAGCAACCCAGGGGGGGATCGGTCCTACGAGCAGTACTTC	CASNPGGDRSYEQYF
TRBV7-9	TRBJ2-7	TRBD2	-	TGTGCCAGCAGCTCTGTCGCAGGGAGGGTAGCCGAGCAGTACTTC	CASSSVAGRVAEQYF
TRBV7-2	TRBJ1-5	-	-	TGTGCCAGCAGCCCCAGGGAGGGTGGCAATCAGCCCCAGCATTTT	CASSPREGGNQPQHF
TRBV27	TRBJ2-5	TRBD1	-	TGTGCCAGCACCCGACAGGGGTCCTCTGGGGAGACCCAGTACTTC	CASTRQGSSGETQYF
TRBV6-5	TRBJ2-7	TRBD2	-	TGTGCCAGCAGCCGGGGAGGGCACGAGCAGTACTTC	CASSRGGHEQYF
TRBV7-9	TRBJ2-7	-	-	TGTGCCAGCAGCTTTGCAGGGGCCAGGGAGCAGTACTTC	CASSFAGAREQYF
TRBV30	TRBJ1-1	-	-	TGTGCCTGGAGTGCAGGGCGGTTAACTGAAGCTTTCTTT	CAWSAGRLTEAFF
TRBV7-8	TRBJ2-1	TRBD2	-	TGTGCCAGCAGTTTAGCGGGGGGGCAGGAAGAGCAGTTCTTC	CASSLAGGQEEQFF
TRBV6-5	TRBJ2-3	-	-	TGTGCCAGCAGTTACATAAGCACAGATACGCAGTATTTT	CASSYISTDTQYF
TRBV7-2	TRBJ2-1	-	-	TGTGCCAGCAGCTTAGTTCTCCCAACAGGGTTAGTTAACAATGAGCAGTTCTTC	CASSLVLPTGLVNNEQFF
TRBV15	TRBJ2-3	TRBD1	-	TGTGCCACCAGCAGAGGGACAGGGGTCAGCACAGATACGCAGTATTTT	CATSRGTGVSTDTQYF
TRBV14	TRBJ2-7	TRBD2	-	TGTGCCAGCAGCCTTCGGACTAGCGGGGGTTACGAGCAGTACTTC	CASSLRTSGGYEQYF
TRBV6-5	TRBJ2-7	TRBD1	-	TGTGCCAGCCAGCCCCCCGGGACAGGGGGTTCTGGGCAGTACTTC	CASQPPGTGGSGQYF
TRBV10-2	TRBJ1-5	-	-	TGCGCCAGCAGTGAGTTCATAGGGTCGAGCAATCAGCCCCAGCATTTT	CASSEFIGSSNQPQHF
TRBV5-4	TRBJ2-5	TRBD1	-	TGTGCCAGCAGCTTGGTGGACAGGGAGGAGACCCAGTACTTC	CASSLVDREETQYF
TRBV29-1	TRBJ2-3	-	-	TGCAGCGTTGAGGAAGGGGACCTCCCCACAGATACGCAGTATTTT	CSVEEGDLPTDTQYF
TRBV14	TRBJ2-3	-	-	TGTGCCAGCAGCCAAGTGAGAGATACGCAGTATTTT	CASSQVRDTQYF
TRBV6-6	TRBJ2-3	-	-	TGTGCCAGCAGCTTCACGCAGGGAATGGTAGATACGCAGTATTTT	CASSFTQGMVDTQYF
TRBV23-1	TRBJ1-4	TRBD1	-	TGCGCCAGCAGTCCGCCCACCGGGACAGGGGACGGTGAAAAACTGTTTTTT	CASSPPTGTGDGEKLFF
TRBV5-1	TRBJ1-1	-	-	TGCGCCAGCAGCGAGCTCTCCGGGATGAACACTGAAGCTTTCTTT	CASSELSGMNTEAFF
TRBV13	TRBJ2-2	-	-	TGTGCCAGCAGCTTATTTGGAGGGGGCGTCAACACCGGGGAGCTGTTTTTT	CASSLFGGGVNTGELFF
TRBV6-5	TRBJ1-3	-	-	TGTGCCAGCATACCCCCTGGCGGACCTGGAAACACCATATATTTT	CASIPPGGPGNTIYF
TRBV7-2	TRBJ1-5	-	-	TGTGCCAGCAGCTTTATGACTGGGAATCAGCCCCAGCATTTT	CASSFMTGNQPQHF